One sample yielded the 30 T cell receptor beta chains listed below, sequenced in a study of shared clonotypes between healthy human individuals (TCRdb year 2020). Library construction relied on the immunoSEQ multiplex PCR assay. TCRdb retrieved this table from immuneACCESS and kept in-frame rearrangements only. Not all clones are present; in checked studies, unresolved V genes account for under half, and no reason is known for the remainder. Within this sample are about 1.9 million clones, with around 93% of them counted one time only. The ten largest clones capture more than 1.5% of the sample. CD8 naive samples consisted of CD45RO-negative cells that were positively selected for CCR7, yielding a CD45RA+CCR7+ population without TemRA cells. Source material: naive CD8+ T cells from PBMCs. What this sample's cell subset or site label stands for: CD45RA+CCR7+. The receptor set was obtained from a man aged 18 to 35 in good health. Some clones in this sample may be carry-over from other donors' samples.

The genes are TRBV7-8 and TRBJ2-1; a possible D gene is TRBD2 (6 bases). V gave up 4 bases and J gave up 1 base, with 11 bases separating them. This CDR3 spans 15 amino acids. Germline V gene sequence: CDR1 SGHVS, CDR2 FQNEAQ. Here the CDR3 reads CASSYGTQSYNEQFF. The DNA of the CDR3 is TGTGCCAGCAGCTACGGGACTCAATCCTACAATGAGCAGTTCTTC.

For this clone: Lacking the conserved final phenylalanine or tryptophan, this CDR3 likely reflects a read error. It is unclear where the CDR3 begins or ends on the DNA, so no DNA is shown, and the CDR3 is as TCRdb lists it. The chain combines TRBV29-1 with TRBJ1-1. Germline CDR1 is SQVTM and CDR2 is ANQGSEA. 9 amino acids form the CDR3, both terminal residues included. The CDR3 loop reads CSVDYDSGY.

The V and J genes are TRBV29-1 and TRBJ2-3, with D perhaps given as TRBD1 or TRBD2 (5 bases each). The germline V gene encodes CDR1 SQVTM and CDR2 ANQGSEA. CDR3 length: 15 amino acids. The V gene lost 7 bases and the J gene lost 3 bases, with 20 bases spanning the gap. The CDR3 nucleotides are TGCAGCGGTATCGGGGACCCCCGAGGTACAGATACGCAGTATTTT. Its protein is CSGIGDPRGTDTQYF.

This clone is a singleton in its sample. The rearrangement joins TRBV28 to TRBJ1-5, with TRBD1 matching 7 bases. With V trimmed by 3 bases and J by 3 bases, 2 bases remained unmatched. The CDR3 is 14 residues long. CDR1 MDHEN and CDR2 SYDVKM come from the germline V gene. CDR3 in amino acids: CASSFQGDNQPQHF. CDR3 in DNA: TGTGCCAGCAGTTTTCAGGGGGACAATCAGCCCCAGCATTTT. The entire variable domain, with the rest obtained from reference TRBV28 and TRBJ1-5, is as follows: DVKVTQSSRYLVKRTGEKVFLECVQDMDHENMFWYRQDPGLGLRLIYFSYDVKMKEKGDIPEGYSVSREKKERFSLILESASTNQTSMYLCASSFQGDNQPQHFGDGTRLSIL.

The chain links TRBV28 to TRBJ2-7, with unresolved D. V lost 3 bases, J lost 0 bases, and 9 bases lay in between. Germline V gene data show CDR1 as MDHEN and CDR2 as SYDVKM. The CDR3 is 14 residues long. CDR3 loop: CASSFEVGSYEQYF. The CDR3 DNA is TGTGCCAGCAGTTTTGAAGTTGGCTCCTACGAGCAGTACTTC.

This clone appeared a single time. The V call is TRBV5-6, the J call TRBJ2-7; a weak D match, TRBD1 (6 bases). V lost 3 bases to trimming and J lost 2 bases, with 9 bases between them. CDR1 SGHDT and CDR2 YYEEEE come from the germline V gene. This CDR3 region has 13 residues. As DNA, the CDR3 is TGTGCCAGCAGCTCCGGGACAACCTACGAGCAGTACTTC. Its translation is CASSSGTTYEQYF.

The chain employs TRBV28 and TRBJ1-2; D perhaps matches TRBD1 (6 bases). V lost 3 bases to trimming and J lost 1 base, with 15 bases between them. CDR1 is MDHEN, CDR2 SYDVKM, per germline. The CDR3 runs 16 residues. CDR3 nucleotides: TGTGCCAGCAGTTTGGATTCTCAGGGGCTTAACTATGGCTACACCTTC. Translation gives CASSLDSQGLNYGYTF.

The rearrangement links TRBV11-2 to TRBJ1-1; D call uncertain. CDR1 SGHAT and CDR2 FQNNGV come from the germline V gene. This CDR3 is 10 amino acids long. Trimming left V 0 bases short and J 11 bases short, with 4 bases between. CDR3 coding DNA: TGTGCCAGCAGCTTAGATCGGGCTTTCTTT. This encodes CASSLDRAFF.

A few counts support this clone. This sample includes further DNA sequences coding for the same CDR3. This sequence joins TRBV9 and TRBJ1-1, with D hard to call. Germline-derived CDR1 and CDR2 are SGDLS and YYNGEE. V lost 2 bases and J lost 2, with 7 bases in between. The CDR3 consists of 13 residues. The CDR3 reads CASSVGINTEAFF. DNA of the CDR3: TGTGCCAGCAGCGTGGGGATAAACACTGAAGCTTTCTTT.

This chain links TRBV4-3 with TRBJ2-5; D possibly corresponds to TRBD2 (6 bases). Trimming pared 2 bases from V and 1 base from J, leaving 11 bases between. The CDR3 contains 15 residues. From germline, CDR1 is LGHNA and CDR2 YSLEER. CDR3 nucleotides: TGCGCCAGCAGCCAAAGGGAGACTAGCCAAGAGACCCAGTACTTC. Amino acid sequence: CASSQRETSQETQYF.

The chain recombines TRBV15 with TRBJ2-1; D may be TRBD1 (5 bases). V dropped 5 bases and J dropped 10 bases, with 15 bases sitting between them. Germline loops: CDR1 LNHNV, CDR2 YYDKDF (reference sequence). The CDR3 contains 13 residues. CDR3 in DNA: TGTGCCACCAGCCTTAGGGGTGATTGGGAGCAGTTCTTC. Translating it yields CATSLRGDWEQFF.

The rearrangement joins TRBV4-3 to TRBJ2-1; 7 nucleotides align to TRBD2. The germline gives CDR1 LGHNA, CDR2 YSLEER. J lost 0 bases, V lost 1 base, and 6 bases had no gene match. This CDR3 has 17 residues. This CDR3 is CASSQVSGRGSYNEQFF. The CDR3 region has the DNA TGCGCCAGCAGCCAAGTTTCGGGGAGGGGCTCCTACAATGAGCAGTTCTTC.

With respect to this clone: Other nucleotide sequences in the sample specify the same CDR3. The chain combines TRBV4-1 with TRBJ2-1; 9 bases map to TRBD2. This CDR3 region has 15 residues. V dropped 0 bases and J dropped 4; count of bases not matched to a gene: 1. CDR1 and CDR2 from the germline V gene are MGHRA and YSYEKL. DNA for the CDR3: TGCGCCAGCAGCCAAGAAAGCGGGGGGTACAATGAGCAGTTCTTC. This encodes CASSQESGGYNEQFF.

This CDR3 is CASSGAGDRVWGEQYF. The CDR3 DNA reads TGTGCCAGCAGTGGAGCCGGGGACAGGGTGTGGGGCGAGCAGTACTTC. V is TRBV25-1 and J is TRBJ2-7; TRBD1 aligns across 9 bases. J was trimmed by 6 bases and V by 4 bases; bases with no gene match: 13. Germline V gene lookup returns CDR1 MGHDK and CDR2 SYGVNS. This CDR3 is 16 amino acids long.

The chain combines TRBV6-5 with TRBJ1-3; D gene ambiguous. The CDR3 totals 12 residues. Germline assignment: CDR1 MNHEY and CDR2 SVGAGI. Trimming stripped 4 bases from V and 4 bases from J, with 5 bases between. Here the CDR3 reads CASSLNGNTIYF. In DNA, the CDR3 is TGTGCCAGCAGTTTAAACGGAAACACCATATATTTT.

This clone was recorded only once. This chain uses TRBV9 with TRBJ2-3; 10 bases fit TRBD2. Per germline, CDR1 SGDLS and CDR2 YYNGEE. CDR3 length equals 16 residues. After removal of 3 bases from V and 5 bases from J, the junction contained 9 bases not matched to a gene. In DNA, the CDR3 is TGTGCCAGCAGCGGGACTAGCGGACTAGGGGGAGATACGCAGTATTTT. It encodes CASSGTSGLGGDTQYF.

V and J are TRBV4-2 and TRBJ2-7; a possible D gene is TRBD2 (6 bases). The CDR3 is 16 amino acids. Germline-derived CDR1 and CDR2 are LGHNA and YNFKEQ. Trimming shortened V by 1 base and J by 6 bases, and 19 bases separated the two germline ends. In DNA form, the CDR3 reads TGTGCCAGCAGCCAAGCGAGGGGCCCGGTGGAGGGCGAGCAGTACTTC. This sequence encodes CASSQARGPVEGEQYF.

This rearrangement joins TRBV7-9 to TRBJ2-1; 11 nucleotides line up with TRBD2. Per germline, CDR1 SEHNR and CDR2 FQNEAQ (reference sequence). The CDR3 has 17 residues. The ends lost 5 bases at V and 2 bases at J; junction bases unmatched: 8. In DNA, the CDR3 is TGTGCCAGCAGCATTCCCATAGCGGGAGGGACCTACAATGAGCAGTTCTTC. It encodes CASSIPIAGGTYNEQFF.

The CDR3 loop is CASSSGENTGELFF. The CDR3 DNA reads as TGTGCCAGCAGCTCGGGGGAGAACACCGGGGAGCTGTTTTTT. V is TRBV7-9 and J is TRBJ2-2; D is possibly TRBD2 (6 bases). In germline, CDR1 is SEHNR, CDR2 FQNEAQ (reference sequence). V lost 4 bases and J lost 1, with 7 bases in between. There are 14 residues in the CDR3.

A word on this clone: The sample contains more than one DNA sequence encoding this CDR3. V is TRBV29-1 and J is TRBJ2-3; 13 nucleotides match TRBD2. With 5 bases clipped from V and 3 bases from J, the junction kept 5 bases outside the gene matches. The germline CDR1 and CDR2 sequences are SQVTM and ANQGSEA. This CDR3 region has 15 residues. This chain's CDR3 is CSVSRTSGRTDTQYF. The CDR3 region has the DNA TGCAGCGTTTCACGGACTAGCGGGAGAACAGATACGCAGTATTTT.

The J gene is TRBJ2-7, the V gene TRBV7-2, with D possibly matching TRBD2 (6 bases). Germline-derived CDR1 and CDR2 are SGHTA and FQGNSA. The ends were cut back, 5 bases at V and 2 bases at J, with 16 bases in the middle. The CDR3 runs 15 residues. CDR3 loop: CASSVNRDWPYEQYF. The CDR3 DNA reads TGTGCCAGCAGCGTCAACCGGGACTGGCCCTACGAGCAGTACTTC.

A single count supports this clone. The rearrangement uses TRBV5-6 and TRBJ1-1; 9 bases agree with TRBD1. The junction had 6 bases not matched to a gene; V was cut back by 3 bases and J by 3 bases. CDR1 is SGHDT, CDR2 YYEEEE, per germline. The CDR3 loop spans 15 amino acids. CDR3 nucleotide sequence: TGTGCCAGCAGCTGGGACAGGGATGGAGACACTGAAGCTTTCTTT. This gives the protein CASSWDRDGDTEAFF.

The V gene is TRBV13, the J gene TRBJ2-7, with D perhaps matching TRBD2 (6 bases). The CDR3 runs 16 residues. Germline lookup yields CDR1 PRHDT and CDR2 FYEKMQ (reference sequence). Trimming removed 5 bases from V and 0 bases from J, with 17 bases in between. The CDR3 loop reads CASSASGLKSSYEQYF. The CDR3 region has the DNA TGTGCCAGCAGCGCCTCCGGACTAAAATCCTCCTACGAGCAGTACTTC. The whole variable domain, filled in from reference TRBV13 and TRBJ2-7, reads AAGVIQSPRHLIKEKRETATLKCYPIPRHDTVYWYQQGPGQDPQFLISFYEKMQSDKGSIPDRFSAQQFSDYHSELNMSSLELGDSALYFCASSASGLKSSYEQYFGPGTRLTVT.

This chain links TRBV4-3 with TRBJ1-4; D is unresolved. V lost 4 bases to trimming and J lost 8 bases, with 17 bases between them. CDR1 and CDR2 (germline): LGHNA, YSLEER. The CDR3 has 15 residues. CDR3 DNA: TGCGCCAGCAGCCGTATTTACTTTAATGGCGAAAAACTGTTTTTT. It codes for CASSRIYFNGEKLFF.

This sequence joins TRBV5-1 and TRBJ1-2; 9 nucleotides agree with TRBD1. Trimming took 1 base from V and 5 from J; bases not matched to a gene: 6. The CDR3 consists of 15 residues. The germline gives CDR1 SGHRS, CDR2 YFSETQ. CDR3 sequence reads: CASSLTGQGGYGYTF. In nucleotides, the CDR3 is TGCGCCAGCAGCTTGACGGGACAGGGAGGGTATGGCTACACCTTC.

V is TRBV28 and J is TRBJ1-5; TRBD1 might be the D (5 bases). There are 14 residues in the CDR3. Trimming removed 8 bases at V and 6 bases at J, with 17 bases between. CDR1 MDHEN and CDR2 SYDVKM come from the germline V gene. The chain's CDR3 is CASRWRGRSQPQHF. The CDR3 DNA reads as TGTGCCAGCCGATGGAGGGGTAGAAGTCAGCCCCAGCATTTT.

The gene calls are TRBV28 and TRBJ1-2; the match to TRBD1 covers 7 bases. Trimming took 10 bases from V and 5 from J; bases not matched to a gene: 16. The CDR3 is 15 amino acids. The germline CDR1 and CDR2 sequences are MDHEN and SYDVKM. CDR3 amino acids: CATKPTDRASYGYTF. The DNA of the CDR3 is TGTGCCACCAAGCCTACCGACAGGGCCTCATATGGCTACACCTTC.

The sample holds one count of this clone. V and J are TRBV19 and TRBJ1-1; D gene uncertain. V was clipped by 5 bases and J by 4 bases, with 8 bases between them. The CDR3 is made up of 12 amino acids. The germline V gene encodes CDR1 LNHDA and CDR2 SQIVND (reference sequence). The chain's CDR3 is CASSPFGTEAFF. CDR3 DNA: TGTGCCAGTAGTCCCTTTGGCACTGAAGCTTTCTTT.

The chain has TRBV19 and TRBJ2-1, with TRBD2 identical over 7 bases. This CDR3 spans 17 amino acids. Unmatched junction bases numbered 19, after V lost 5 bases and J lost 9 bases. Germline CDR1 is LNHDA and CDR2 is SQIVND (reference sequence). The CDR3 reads CASSSQLGSGRAGEQFF. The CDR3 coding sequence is TGTGCCAGTAGTTCCCAACTAGGAAGTGGGAGGGCCGGTGAGCAGTTCTTC.

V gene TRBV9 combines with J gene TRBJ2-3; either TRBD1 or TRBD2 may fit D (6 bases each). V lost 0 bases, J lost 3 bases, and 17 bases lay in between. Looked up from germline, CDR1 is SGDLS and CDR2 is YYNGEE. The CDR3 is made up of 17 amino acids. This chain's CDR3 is CASSVEGGPSFTDTQYF. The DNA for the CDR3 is TGTGCCAGCAGCGTAGAGGGGGGACCGTCGTTTACAGATACGCAGTATTTT.